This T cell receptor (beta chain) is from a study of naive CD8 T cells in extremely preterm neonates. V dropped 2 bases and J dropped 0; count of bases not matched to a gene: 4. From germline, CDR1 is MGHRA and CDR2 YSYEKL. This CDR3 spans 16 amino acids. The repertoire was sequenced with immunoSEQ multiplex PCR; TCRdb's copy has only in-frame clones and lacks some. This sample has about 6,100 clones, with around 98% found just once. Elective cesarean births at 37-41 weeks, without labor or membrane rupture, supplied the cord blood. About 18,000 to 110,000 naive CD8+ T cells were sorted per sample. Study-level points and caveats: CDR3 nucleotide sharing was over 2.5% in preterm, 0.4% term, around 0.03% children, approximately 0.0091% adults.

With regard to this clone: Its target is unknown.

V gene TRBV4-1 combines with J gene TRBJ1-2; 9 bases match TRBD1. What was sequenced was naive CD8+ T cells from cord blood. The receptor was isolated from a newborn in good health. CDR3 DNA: TGCGCCAGCAGCCAAAGACAGGGGGTCTCTAACTATGGCTACACCTTC. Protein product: CASSQRQGVSNYGYTF.